Below, one T cell receptor beta chain is given with its context. One end of the junction is discordant with germline, which a read error may explain. The sample originates from a study of molecular identifiers for immune sequencing clone quantification. In TCRdb, the PCR reads were re-called with MiXCR into one record per CDR3 protein. The sample carries about 500,000 distinct CDR3 sequences, roughly 24% recorded once. This clonotype was obtained from a human donor in good health. Some libraries in this study had Jurkat cell RNA spiked in. Sequenced sample: naive CD8+ T cells from blood, with Jurkat cell RNA spiked in. Subset denoted: FACS-sorted CD8+CD4-CCR7+CD45RA+ naive T cells.

The DNA of the CDR3 is TGCGCCAGCAGCCAAGACAGGTTCTCTGGAAACACCACATATTTT. Protein sequence: CASSQDRFSGNTTYF. J is TRBJ1-3 and V is TRBV4-3; no reliable D call. Germline lookup yields CDR1 LGHNA and CDR2 YSLEER. The CDR3 contains 15 residues.